A selection of T cell receptor beta chains follows, all from one sample in a study of chemoradiotherapy in HPV16-positive cancers. Sequenced by immunoSEQ multiplex PCR; TCRdb stores in-frame clones only, minus some. The sample records about 12,000 clones, 70% to 85% being singletons. Collection of the sample occurred from a patient who underwent chemoradiotherapy. The receptors here all came from a human donor with HPV-associated anogenital cancer. The CDR3 runs from the conserved cysteine through the conserved F or W. D genes are given only for firm matches. Size is stated for part of the rows, as once, few or many counts, or as a class when the clone is expanded.

abundance: NA; v_gene: TRBV7-6; j_gene: TRBJ2-3; d_gene: TRBD2; CDR3nt: TGTGCCAGCACCGTTAGCGGGGGGGACACAGATACGCAGTATTTT; CDR3aa: CASTVSGGDTDTQYF
abundance: NA; v_gene: TRBV25-1; j_gene: TRBJ1-3; d_gene: NA; CDR3nt: TGTGCCAGCAGAAAGGGGGTCTCTGGAAACACCATATATTTT; CDR3aa: CASRKGVSGNTIYF
abundance: once; v_gene: TRBV11-1; j_gene: TRBJ1-6; d_gene: TRBD1; CDR3nt: TGTGCCAGCAGCAGCAGGGGGCCACAAAATTCACCCCTCCACTTT; CDR3aa: CASSSRGPQNSPLHF
abundance: once; v_gene: TRBV7-2; j_gene: TRBJ1-2; d_gene: NA; CDR3nt: TGTGCCAGCAGCCTAGGCGGTGGCTACACCTTC; CDR3aa: CASSLGGGYTF
abundance: NA; v_gene: TRBV9; j_gene: TRBJ1-6; d_gene: NA; CDR3nt: TGTGCCAGCAGCGTAGCTACAGGTCATCCCCTCCACTTT; CDR3aa: CASSVATGHPLHF
abundance: once; v_gene: TRBV6-5; j_gene: TRBJ1-6; d_gene: NA; CDR3nt: TGTGCCAGCAGTGGCTCGGGGCATTCACCCCTCCACTTT; CDR3aa: CASSGSGHSPLHF
abundance: NA; v_gene: TRBV2; j_gene: TRBJ2-3; d_gene: TRBD2; CDR3nt: TGTGCCAGCAGTGAGGGATTACTAGCGGGGGGATCCACAGATACGCAGTATTTT; CDR3aa: CASSEGLLAGGSTDTQYF
abundance: NA; v_gene: TRBV18; j_gene: TRBJ2-1; d_gene: NA; CDR3nt: TGTGCCAGCTCACAACGAGACTCTGAGAGGTCCTACAATGAGCAGTTCTTC; CDR3aa: CASSQRDSERSYNEQFF
abundance: NA; v_gene: TRBV18; j_gene: TRBJ1-4; d_gene: NA; CDR3nt: TGTGCCAGCACCGCCGGGACGGCTGAAAAACTGTTTTTT; CDR3aa: CASTAGTAEKLFF
abundance: NA; v_gene: TRBV6-4; j_gene: TRBJ1-6; d_gene: NA; CDR3nt: TGTGCCAGCCCGGTGACGGGAACTAATTCACCCCTCCACTTT; CDR3aa: CASPVTGTNSPLHF
abundance: NA; v_gene: TRBV7-2; j_gene: TRBJ1-1; d_gene: TRBD1; CDR3nt: TGTGCCAGCAGCCCGGAGGGCAGGGGGCGATCTAATGAAGCTTTCTTT; CDR3aa: CASSPEGRGRSNEAFF
abundance: NA; v_gene: TRBV12-5; j_gene: TRBJ1-2; d_gene: NA; CDR3nt: TGTGCTAGTGGCTTCACCGACGCCACTCTAATCTATGGCTACACCTTC; CDR3aa: CASGFTDATLIYGYTF